This section outlines one T cell receptor (beta chain) sequence together with its context. The CDR3 sequence is 11 residues long. Germline CDR1 is SQVTM and CDR2 is ANQGSEA. V lost 7 bases and J lost 6, with 11 bases in between. Some clones are missing from TCRdb's copy, which holds only in-frame ones; the method was immunoSEQ multiplex PCR. In the table there are 35,000 to 55,000 clones, nearly 90% of which are singletons. This sample stems from a study of T cell changes during pregnancy in multiple sclerosis. This sequence originates from a female donor with multiple sclerosis, enrolled in a pregnancy study. The V call is TRBV29-1, the J call TRBJ2-3; perhaps TRBD2 as D (5 bases). The sample in question was CD4+ T cells from peripheral blood mononuclear cells, obtained after pregnancy. CDR3 coding DNA: TGCAGCGGGACTTCGGATGATACGCAGTATTTT. Translated: CSGTSDDTQYF.